The TCR beta chain described here comes from a study of T cells after yellow fever vaccination. Regarding the study as a whole: Secondary responses were weaker yet peaked faster, day 5 versus 15. Most clones from primary vaccination were detected again post-booster (about 96% CD4, about 88% CD8).

CDR3 length equals 15 residues. Germline trimming cut 0 bases from V and 5 bases from J; bases unmatched to any gene: 3. CDR1 SGHTA and CDR2 FQGNSA come from the germline V gene. This clonotype was counted ten times or more. The antigen remains undetermined. TCRdb recomputed calls from the 5' RACE reads with MiXCR, one row per CDR3 protein. In the table there are about 230,000 distinct CDR3 sequences, approximately 6.3% of which are singletons. The TCR comes from a man aged 25 to 40 who received the YFV17D yellow fever vaccine. This sample comprised CD4+ T cells sorted from PBMCs, obtained on the day of the yellow fever booster vaccination. The chain combines TRBV7-2 with TRBJ2-2, with 7 nucleotides matching TRBD1. CDR3 region: CASSLARGPTGELFF. CDR3 bases: TGTGCCAGCAGCTTAGCGAGGGGGCCAACCGGGGAGCTGTTTTTT.